This TCR beta chain was recorded in a study of blood T cell repertoires in COVID-19. In the study overall: Samples representing acute and convalescent COVID-19 were sourced from the United States, Italy and Spain.

Original methodology: Amplifying reference gene primers gave estimates of nucleated cell counts. Here immunoSEQ multiplex PCR was the method, and the copy in TCRdb shows in-frame clones only, minus some. The DNA gave D and trimming, while V, J and clone size come from that table. The sample yields 240,000 or so clones, approximately 90% seen once. Between the trimmed V and J ends, which lost 2 bases and 7 bases, there was a span of 20 bases. The germline gives CDR1 GTSNPN, CDR2 SVGIG (reference sequence). CDR3 length: 15 residues. The study assigned cohorts using participant-reported clinical history. Contact with a PCR-confirmed or clinician-diagnosed COVID-19 case occurred within 2 weeks of entry.

The chain combines TRBV30 with TRBJ2-5; D is possibly TRBD2 (5 bases). The receptor comes from a middle-aged man who had been exposed to COVID-19. The specimen was PBMCs or T cells enriched from blood (not recorded which). The DNA of the CDR3 is TGTGCCTGGAGTAAAGACTCAGCCCGGGGTGGGACCCAGTACTTC. Encoded protein: CAWSKDSARGGTQYF.